This TCR beta chain comes out of a study of CD8+CD57+ T cells in acquired aplastic anemia. Overall study context: Isolated CD4+ and CD8+ cells, once sorted, yielded DNA averaging roughly 3.2 ug.

Patients picked for sequencing had shown CD8+CD57+ cell expansion detected by flow cytometry. Everyone among the patients had severe acquired aplastic anemia. Investigators profiled TCR beta VDJ and CDR3 from genomic DNA template. Each CDR3 protein gets one entry after TCRdb re-called the reads with MiXCR. This sample has around 200,000 distinct CDR3 sequences, with about 44% found just once. This CDR3 contains 14 residues. Germline-derived CDR1 and CDR2 are SGHRS and YFSETQ. To note about this clonotype: Compared with germline, one end of the junction differs, possibly owing to a read error.

The J gene is TRBJ2-5, the V gene TRBV5-1, with D perhaps TRBD1 (5 bases). The sequencing sample was made of sorted CD4+, CD8+, or CD8+CD57+ T cells (not recorded which) from PBMCs. The TCR was taken from a human donor with aplastic anemia. CDR3 sequence reads: CASSLGLGQETRYF. Written as DNA, the CDR3 is TGCGCCAGCAGCTTGGGTCTGGGGCAGGAGACCCGGTACTTC.